This TCR beta chain derives from a study of blood T cell repertoires in COVID-19. Across the study: Samples of COVID-19 (acute and convalescent) were obtained from the United States, Italy and Spain.

Seattle's cohort entered during active infection and was followed longitudinally. The table came from immunoSEQ multiplex PCR; TCRdb's copy has only in-frame clones and leaves some out. The sample contains under 350,000 clones, 75% to 95% of which appear only once. The germline CDR1 and CDR2 sequences are SGHNT and YYREEE (reference sequence). CDR3 length: 15 residues. V trimming: 4 bases; J trimming: 4 bases; junction bases outside the gene matches: 8. What was sequenced was peripheral blood. This TCR was recovered from a woman aged 30 to 39 with COVID-19, enrolled during active disease. The chain links TRBV5-4 to TRBJ2-3, with 8 bases identical to TRBD2. CDR3 residues: CASSPYPGGPDTQYF. As DNA, the CDR3 is TGTGCCAGCAGCCCATACCCGGGAGGGCCAGATACGCAGTATTTT.